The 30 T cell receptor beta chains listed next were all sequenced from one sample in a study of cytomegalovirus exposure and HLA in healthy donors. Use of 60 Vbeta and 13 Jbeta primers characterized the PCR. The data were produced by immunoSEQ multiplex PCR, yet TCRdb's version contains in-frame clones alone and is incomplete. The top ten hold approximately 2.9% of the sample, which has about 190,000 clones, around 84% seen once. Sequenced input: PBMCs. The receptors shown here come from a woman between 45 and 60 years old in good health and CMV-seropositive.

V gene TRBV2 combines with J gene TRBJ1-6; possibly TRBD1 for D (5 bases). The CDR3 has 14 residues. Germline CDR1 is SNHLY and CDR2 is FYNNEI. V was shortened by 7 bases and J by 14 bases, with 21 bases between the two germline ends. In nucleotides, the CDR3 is TGTGCCAGCACCCCCACGGGACTCATGGGATCCCTCCACTTT. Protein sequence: CASTPTGLMGSLHF. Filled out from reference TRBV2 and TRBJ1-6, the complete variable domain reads EPEVTQTPSHQVTQMGQEVILRCVPISNHLYFYWYRQILGQKVEFLVSFYNNEISEKSEIFDDQFSVERPDGSNFTLKIRSTKLEDSAMYFCASTPTGLMGSLHFGNGTRLTVT.

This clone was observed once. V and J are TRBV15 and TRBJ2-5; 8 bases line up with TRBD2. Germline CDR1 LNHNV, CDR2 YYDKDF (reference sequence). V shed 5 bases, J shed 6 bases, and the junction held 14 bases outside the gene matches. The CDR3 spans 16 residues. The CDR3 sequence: CATSGAKRGGRQTQYF. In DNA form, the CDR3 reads TGTGCCACCAGCGGAGCCAAACGGGGGGGCAGGCAGACCCAGTACTTC.

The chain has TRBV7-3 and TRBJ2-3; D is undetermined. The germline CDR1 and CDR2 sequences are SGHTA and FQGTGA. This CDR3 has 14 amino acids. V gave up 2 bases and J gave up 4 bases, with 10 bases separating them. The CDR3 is CASSLYGLSDTQYF. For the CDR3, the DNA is TGTGCCAGCAGCTTATATGGCCTCTCAGATACGCAGTATTTT.

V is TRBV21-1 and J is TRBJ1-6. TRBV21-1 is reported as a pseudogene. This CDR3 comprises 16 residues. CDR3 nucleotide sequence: TGTGCCAGCAACAAGGGGGGGGAGTCCTATAATTCACCCCTCCACTTT. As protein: CASNKGGESYNSPLHF.

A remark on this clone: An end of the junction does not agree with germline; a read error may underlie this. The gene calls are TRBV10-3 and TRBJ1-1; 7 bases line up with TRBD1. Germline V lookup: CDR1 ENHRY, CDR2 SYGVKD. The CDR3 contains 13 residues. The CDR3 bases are TGTGCCAGCAGTGACAGGGTGAACACTGAAGCTTTCTTT. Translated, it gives CASSDRVNTEAFF.

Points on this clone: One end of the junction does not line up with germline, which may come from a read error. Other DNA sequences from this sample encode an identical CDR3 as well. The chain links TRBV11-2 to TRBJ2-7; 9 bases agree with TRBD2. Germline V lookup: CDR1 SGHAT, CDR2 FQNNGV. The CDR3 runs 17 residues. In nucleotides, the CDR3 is TGTGCCAGCAGTTTAGGGCGCGGGGGGGGGAGATCCTACGAGCAGTACTTC. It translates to CASSLGRGGGRSYEQYF.

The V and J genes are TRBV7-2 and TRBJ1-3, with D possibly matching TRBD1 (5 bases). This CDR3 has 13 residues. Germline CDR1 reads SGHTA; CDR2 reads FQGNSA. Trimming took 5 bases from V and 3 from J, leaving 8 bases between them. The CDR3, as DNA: TGTGCCAGCAGCGCCAGGGTTGGAAACACCATATATTTT. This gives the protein CASSARVGNTIYF.

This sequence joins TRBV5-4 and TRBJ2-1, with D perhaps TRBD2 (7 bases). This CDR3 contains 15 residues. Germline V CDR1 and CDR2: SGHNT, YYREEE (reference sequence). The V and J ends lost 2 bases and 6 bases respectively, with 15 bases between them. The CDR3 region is CASSLGDIAGNEQFF. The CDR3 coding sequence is TGTGCCAGCAGCTTAGGGGACATAGCGGGCAATGAGCAGTTCTTC.

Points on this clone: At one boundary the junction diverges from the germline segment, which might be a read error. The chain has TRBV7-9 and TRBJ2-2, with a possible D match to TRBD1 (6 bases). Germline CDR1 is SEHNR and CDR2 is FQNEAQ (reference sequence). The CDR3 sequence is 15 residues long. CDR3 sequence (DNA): TGTGCCGGCAGCCACGACAGGAGAGAATCCGGGGAGCTGTTTTTT. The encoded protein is CAGSHDRRESGELFF.

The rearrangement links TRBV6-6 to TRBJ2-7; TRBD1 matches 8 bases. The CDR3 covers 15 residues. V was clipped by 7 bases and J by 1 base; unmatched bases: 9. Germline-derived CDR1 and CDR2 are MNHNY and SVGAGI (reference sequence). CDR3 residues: CASNEYRGSSYEQYF. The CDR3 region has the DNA TGTGCCAGCAATGAATACAGGGGGAGTTCCTACGAGCAGTACTTC.

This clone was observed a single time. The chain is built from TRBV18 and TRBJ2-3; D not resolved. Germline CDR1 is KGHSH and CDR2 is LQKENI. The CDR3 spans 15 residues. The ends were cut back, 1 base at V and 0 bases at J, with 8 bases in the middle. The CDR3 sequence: CASSPRSLSTDTQYF. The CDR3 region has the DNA TGTGCCAGCTCACCACGTAGCCTTAGCACAGATACGCAGTATTTT.

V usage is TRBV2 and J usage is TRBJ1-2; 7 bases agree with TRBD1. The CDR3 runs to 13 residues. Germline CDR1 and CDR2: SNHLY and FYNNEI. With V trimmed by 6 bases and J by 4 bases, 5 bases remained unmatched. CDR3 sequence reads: CASSLDRFYGYTF. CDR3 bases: TGTGCCAGCAGCCTGGACAGGTTCTATGGCTACACCTTC.

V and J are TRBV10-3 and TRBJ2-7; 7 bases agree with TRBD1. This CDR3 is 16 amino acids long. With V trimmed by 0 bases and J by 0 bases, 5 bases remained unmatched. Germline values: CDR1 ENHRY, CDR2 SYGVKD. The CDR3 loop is CAISESQTGSSYEQYF. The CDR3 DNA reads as TGTGCCATCAGTGAGTCTCAGACAGGGAGCTCCTACGAGCAGTACTTC.

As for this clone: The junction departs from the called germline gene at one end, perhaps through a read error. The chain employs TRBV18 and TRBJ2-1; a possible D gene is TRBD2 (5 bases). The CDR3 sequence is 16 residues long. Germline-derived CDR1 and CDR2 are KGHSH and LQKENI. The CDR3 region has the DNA TGTGCCAGCTCTCCACGACCGGGGAGCTCCTACAATGAGCAGTTCTTC. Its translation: CASSPRPGSSYNEQFF.

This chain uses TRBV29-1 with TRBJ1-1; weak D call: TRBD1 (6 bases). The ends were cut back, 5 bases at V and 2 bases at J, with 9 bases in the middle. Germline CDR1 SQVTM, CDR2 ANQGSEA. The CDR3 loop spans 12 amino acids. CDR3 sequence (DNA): TGCAGCGTTCCGGACAGAAACACTGAAGCTTTCTTT. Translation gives CSVPDRNTEAFF.

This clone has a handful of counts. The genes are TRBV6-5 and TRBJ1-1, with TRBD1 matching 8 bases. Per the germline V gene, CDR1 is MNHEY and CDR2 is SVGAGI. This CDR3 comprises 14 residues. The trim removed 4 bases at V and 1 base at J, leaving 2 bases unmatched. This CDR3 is CASSSGTGNTEAFF. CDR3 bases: TGTGCCAGCAGTTCCGGGACAGGGAACACTGAAGCTTTCTTT.

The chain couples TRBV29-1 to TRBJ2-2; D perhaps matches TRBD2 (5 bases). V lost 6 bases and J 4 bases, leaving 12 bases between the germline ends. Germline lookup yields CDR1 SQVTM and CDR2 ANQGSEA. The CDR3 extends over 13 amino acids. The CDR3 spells CSVVHGVTGELFF. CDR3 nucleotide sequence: TGCAGCGTAGTCCACGGGGTCACCGGGGAGCTGTTTTTT.

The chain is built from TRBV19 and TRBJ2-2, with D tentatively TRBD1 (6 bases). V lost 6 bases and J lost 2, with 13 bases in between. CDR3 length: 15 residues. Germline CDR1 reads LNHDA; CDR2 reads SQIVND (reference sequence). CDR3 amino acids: CASSSGTLNTGELFF. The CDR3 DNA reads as TGTGCCAGTAGCTCTGGGACACTCAACACCGGGGAGCTGTTTTTT.

In nucleotides, the CDR3 is TGTGCCAGCAGCTTGACACAGGGGGCGGATACTGAAGCTTTCTTT. As protein: CASSLTQGADTEAFF. The chain couples TRBV7-2 to TRBJ1-1, with 9 bases matching TRBD1. Germline values: CDR1 SGHTA, CDR2 FQGNSA. The CDR3 runs 15 residues. After removal of 3 bases from V and 5 bases from J, the junction contained 7 bases not matched to a gene.

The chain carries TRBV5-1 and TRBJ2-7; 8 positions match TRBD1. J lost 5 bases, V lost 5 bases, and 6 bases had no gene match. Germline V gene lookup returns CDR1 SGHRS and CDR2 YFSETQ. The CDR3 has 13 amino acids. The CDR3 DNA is TGCGCCAGCAGGGGGACAGGACTCGACGAGCAGTACTTC. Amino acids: CASRGTGLDEQYF.

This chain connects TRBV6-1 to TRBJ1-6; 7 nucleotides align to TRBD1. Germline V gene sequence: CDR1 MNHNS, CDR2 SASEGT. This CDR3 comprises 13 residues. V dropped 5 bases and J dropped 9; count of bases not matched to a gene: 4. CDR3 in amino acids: CASSRQGGSPLHF. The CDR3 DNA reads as TGTGCCAGCAGTCGACAGGGCGGTTCACCCCTCCACTTT.

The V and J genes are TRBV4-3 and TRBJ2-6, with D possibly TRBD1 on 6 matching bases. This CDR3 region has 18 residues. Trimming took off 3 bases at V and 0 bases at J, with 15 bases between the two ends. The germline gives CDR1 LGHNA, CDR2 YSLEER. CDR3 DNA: TGCGCCAGCAGCCAGGCAGGACAGTTTTACTCTGGGGCCAACGTCCTGACTTTC. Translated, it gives CASSQAGQFYSGANVLTF.

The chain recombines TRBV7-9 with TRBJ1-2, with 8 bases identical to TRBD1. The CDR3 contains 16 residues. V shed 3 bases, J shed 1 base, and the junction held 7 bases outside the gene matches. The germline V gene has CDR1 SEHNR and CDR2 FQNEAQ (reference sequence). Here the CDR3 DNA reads TGTGCCAGCAGCTTCGGGAGGACAGGGCTTAACTATGGCTACACCTTC. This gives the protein CASSFGRTGLNYGYTF.

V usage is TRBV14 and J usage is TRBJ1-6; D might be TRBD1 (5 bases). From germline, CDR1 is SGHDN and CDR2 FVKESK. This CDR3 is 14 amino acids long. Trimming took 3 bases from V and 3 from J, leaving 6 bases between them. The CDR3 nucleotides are TGTGCCAGCAGCCACCAGGGCTATAATTCACCCCTCCACTTT. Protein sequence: CASSHQGYNSPLHF.

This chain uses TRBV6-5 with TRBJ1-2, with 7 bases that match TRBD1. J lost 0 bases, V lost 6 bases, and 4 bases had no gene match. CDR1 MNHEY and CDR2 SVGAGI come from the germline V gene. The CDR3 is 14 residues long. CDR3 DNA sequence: TGTGCCAGCAGGGGGACAGCCTCTAACTATGGCTACACCTTC. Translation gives CASRGTASNYGYTF.

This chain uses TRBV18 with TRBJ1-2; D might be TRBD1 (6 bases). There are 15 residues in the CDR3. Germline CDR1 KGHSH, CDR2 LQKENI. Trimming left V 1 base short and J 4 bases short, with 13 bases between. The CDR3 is CASSPLMTGGYGYTF. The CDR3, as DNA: TGTGCCAGCTCACCACTGATGACAGGTGGCTATGGCTACACCTTC.

CDR3 loop: CASSLGQGLTDTQYF. In nucleotides, the CDR3 is TGTGCCAGCAGCTTAGGACAGGGTCTAACAGATACGCAGTATTTT. V usage is TRBV5-6 and J usage is TRBJ2-3; 8 bases align to TRBD1. The J segment lost 3 bases and the V segment lost 2 bases, leaving 5 bases of the junction unmatched. This CDR3 is 15 amino acids long. CDR1 and CDR2 (germline): SGHDT, YYEEEE.

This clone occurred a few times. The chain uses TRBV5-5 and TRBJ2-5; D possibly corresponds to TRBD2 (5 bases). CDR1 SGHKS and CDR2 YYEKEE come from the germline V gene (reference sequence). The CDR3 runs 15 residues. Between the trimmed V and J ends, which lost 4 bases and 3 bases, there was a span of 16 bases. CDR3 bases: TGTGCCAGCAGCGACGCGCTAGCAAATAAAGAGACCCAGTACTTC. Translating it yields CASSDALANKETQYF.

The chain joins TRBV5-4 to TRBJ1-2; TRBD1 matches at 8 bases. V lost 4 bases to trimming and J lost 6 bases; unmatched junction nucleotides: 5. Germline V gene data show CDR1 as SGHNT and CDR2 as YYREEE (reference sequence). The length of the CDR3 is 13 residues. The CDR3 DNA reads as TGTGCCAGCAGCCTGGAGACAGGGGATGGCTACACCTTC. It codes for CASSLETGDGYTF.

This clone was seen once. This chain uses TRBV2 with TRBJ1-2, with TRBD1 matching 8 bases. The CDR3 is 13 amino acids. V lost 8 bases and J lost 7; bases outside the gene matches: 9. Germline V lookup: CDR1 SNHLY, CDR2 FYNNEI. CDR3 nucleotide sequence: TGTGCCAGCGGATTCAGGACAGGGTTTGGCTACACCTTC. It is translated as CASGFRTGFGYTF.